This is a list of T cell receptor beta chains from one sample in a study of CD8+CD57+ T cells in acquired aplastic anemia. TCRdb reanalysed the reads using MiXCR and keeps one entry per CDR3 protein. Of around 190,000 distinct CDR3 sequences listed, around 63% are singletons. The specimen sequenced was sorted CD4+, CD8+, or CD8+CD57+ T cells (not recorded which) from PBMCs. The receptor set was obtained from a human donor in good health. The CDR3 runs from the conserved cysteine through the conserved F or W. Fields, in order: CDR3 DNA, CDR3 protein, D gene, CDR3 length, clone size, V gene, J gene. D genes are given only for firm matches. Expanded clones get a size class; other rows say once, few or many, or leave the size out.

cdr3_nt: TGTGCCAGCAGCTTAGATGAGCAGGACCCCGGCCACGAGCAGTACTTC
cdr3_aa: CASSLDEQDPGHEQYF
d_call: NA
cdr3_length: 16
clone_size: many
v_call: TRBV7-9
j_call: TRBJ2-7

cdr3_nt: TGTGCCACCACCGTCTTCGGGACAGGGAACGAGCAGTACTTC
cdr3_aa: CATTVFGTGNEQYF
d_call: TRBD1
cdr3_length: 14
clone_size: NA
v_call: TRBV15
j_call: TRBJ2-7

cdr3_nt: TGTGCCAGCAGCAAGATCCGGGACAGCTTGATTCGTGAAGCTTTCTTT
cdr3_aa: CASSKIRDSLIREAFF
d_call: TRBD1
cdr3_length: 16
clone_size: NA
v_call: TRBV7-9
j_call: TRBJ1-1

cdr3_nt: TGCAGCGTTGCGGGGGACGGTTACGGCTACACCTTC
cdr3_aa: CSVAGDGYGYTF
d_call: NA
cdr3_length: 12
clone_size: NA
v_call: TRBV29-1
j_call: TRBJ1-2

cdr3_nt: TGTGCCAGTACTGCGGACCACCCCGGGGAGCAGTTCTTC
cdr3_aa: CASTADHPGEQFF
d_call: NA
cdr3_length: 13
clone_size: NA
v_call: TRBV19
j_call: TRBJ2-1

cdr3_nt: TGTGCCAGCATTTCGGGACTAGCGGGAGTCATTTACGAGCATTTT
cdr3_aa: CASISGLAGVIYEHF
d_call: NA
cdr3_length: 15
clone_size: NA
v_call: TRBV2
j_call: TRBJ1-5

cdr3_nt: TGTGCCAGCAGCGCTATTAACACTGAAGCTTTCTTT
cdr3_aa: CASSAINTEAFF
d_call: NA
cdr3_length: 12
clone_size: many
v_call: TRBV9
j_call: TRBJ1-1

cdr3_nt: TGCGCCAGCAGCTTGTACCGGGAAGCGGACACTGAAGCTTTCTTT
cdr3_aa: CASSLYREADTEAFF
d_call: NA
cdr3_length: 15
clone_size: NA
v_call: TRBV5-1
j_call: TRBJ1-1

cdr3_nt: TGTGCTAGCAGCACCCATCCGGGAGGCTCCTACGAGCAGTACTTC
cdr3_aa: CASSTHPGGSYEQYF
d_call: TRBD2
cdr3_length: 15
clone_size: NA
v_call: TRBV7-7
j_call: TRBJ2-7

cdr3_nt: TGTGCCAGCAGCTTAGAGGGCACCGGGGAGCTGTTTTTT
cdr3_aa: CASSLEGTGELFF
d_call: NA
cdr3_length: 13
clone_size: many
v_call: TRBV13
j_call: TRBJ2-2

cdr3_nt: TGTGCCAGCAGCGCAGAGCGCCCGTATGGCTACACCTTC
cdr3_aa: CASSAERPYGYTF
d_call: NA
cdr3_length: 13
clone_size: NA
v_call: TRBV9
j_call: TRBJ1-2

cdr3_nt: TGTGCCAGCAGCGTAGATCTAGGGAGGGCCTACGAGCAGTACTTC
cdr3_aa: CASSVDLGRAYEQYF
d_call: TRBD2
cdr3_length: 15
clone_size: NA
v_call: TRBV9
j_call: TRBJ2-7

cdr3_nt: TGTGCCAGCAGTTCGGCCAGGGGGGTTAGGGATACGCAGTATTTT
cdr3_aa: CASSSARGVRDTQYF
d_call: NA
cdr3_length: 15
clone_size: NA
v_call: TRBV12-3/TRBV12-4
j_call: TRBJ2-3

cdr3_nt: TGTGCCAGCAGCTCATGGACAGGGGGCGCGGAGACCCAGTACTTC
cdr3_aa: CASSSWTGGAETQYF
d_call: TRBD1
cdr3_length: 15
clone_size: NA
v_call: TRBV7-2
j_call: TRBJ2-5

cdr3_nt: TGTGCCAGCAGTGAAGCAGGGGAGGCCAATCAGCCCCAGCATTTT
cdr3_aa: CASSEAGEANQPQHF
d_call: NA
cdr3_length: 15
clone_size: NA
v_call: TRBV2
j_call: TRBJ1-5

cdr3_nt: TGTGCCAGCACCCTTGGTTACCCGGGTGAGCAGTACTTC
cdr3_aa: CASTLGYPGEQYF
d_call: NA
cdr3_length: 13
clone_size: few
v_call: TRBV6-6
j_call: TRBJ2-7

cdr3_nt: TGTGCCAGCACTCCGGGGGCGGGAGGAACCTACGAGCAGTACTTC
cdr3_aa: CASTPGAGGTYEQYF
d_call: TRBD2
cdr3_length: 15
clone_size: NA
v_call: TRBV6-5
j_call: TRBJ2-7

cdr3_nt: TGTGCCAGCAGCTTATGGGCGGGGGGGCCCGGAGAGACCCAGTACTTC
cdr3_aa: CASSLWAGGPGETQYF
d_call: TRBD2
cdr3_length: 16
clone_size: many
v_call: TRBV7-8
j_call: TRBJ2-5

cdr3_nt: TGCAGTGCTAGAGATAGCGTCAGGGGAACCTACAATGAGCAGTTCTTC
cdr3_aa: CSARDSVRGTYNEQFF
d_call: NA
cdr3_length: 16
clone_size: many
v_call: TRBV20-1
j_call: TRBJ2-1

cdr3_nt: TGCAGTGCTCAGGGACTAGCGGGCTTTCGCACAGATACGCAGTATTTT
cdr3_aa: CSAQGLAGFRTDTQYF
d_call: TRBD2
cdr3_length: 16
clone_size: many
v_call: TRBV20-1
j_call: TRBJ2-3

cdr3_nt: TGTGCCAGCAGCTTAACAGGGGGGTCGAACTATGGCTACACCTTC
cdr3_aa: CASSLTGGSNYGYTF
d_call: TRBD1
cdr3_length: 15
clone_size: NA
v_call: TRBV11-1
j_call: TRBJ1-2

cdr3_nt: TGCGCCAGCAGCCAAGATAGAGCGGGAGGCTACGAGCAGTACTTC
cdr3_aa: CASSQDRAGGYEQYF
d_call: TRBD2
cdr3_length: 15
clone_size: many
v_call: TRBV4-1
j_call: TRBJ2-7

cdr3_nt: TGTGCCAGTAGTATCGGCCCCAGCGAGACTTGGAGCTACGAGCAGTACTTC
cdr3_aa: CASSIGPSETWSYEQYF
d_call: NA
cdr3_length: 17
clone_size: NA
v_call: TRBV19
j_call: TRBJ2-7

cdr3_nt: TGCAGTGCTAGGGACTTCGAGGGGACCCCCCTTGGTTCACCCCTCCACTTT
cdr3_aa: CSARDFEGTPLGSPLHF
d_call: NA
cdr3_length: 17
clone_size: NA
v_call: TRBV20-1
j_call: TRBJ1-6